The 17 T cell receptor beta chains below come from one sample, sequenced in a study of T-cell reconstitution after alpha-beta-depleted transplantation in children. Preparing the TCRbeta library involved the use of unique molecular identifiers. TCRdb called the PCR reads again in MiXCR, with one record for every CDR3 protein. The sample includes around 500,000 distinct CDR3 sequences, under 15% of them seen just once. The sample was PBMCs from the stem cell graft donor, taken from the stem cell graft. The receptors were sampled from a human donor who donated a stem cell graft to a child with combined immunodeficiency.

This clonotype was seen many times. V and J are TRBV20-1 and TRBJ1-1; D gene unclear. Germline values: CDR1 DFQATT, CDR2 SNEGSKA (reference sequence). V lost 6 bases and J 6 bases, leaving 20 bases between the germline ends. The CDR3 length is 14 residues. This CDR3 reads CSAQDGTRGAEAFF. The CDR3 nucleotides read TGCAGTGCCCAGGACGGTACTCGCGGGGCTGAAGCTTTCTTT.

The CDR3 sequence is CAWSGGEQETQYF. CDR3 in DNA: TGTGCCTGGAGCGGAGGAGAGCAAGAGACCCAGTACTTC. The chain recombines TRBV30 with TRBJ2-5; TRBD2 is a possible D gene (5 bases). Germline CDR1 is GTSNPN and CDR2 is SVGIG (reference sequence). Trimming stripped 3 bases from V and 2 bases from J, with 10 bases between. The CDR3 sequence is 13 residues long.

The CDR3 protein is CASSDPGTETYEQYF. CDR3 bases: TGTGCCAGCAGCGATCCTGGGACGGAAACTTACGAGCAGTACTTC. The rearrangement joins TRBV12-3 or TRBV12-4 to TRBJ2-7; either TRBD1 or TRBD2 may fit D (5 bases each). Trimming stripped 6 bases from V and 4 bases from J, with 19 bases between. This CDR3 contains 15 residues.

As regards this clonotype: At one end the junction does not follow the germline gene, possibly because of a read error. The chain joins TRBV12-3 or TRBV12-4 to TRBJ2-1; TRBD2 aligns across 15 bases. This CDR3 is 18 amino acids long. The CDR3, as DNA: TGTGCCATCAGTTTCCCAGGGACTAGCGGGAGGCCCTACAATGAGCAGTTCTTC. As protein: CAISFPGTSGRPYNEQFF.

The chain recombines TRBV12-3 or TRBV12-4 with TRBJ2-3, with TRBD2 matching 7 bases. The CDR3 totals 16 residues. The ends lost 3 bases at V and 11 bases at J; junction bases unmatched: 17. This chain's CDR3 is CASSLHRDYSGAVQYF. DNA of the CDR3: TGTGCCAGCAGTTTGCACCGGGACTACTCCGGGGCGGTGCAGTATTTT.

This clonotype occurred many times. The chain combines TRBV12-3 or TRBV12-4 with TRBJ2-3; D possibly corresponds to TRBD2 (6 bases). This CDR3 has 13 amino acids. V was cut by 8 bases and J by 11 bases, with 20 bases left in between. This chain's CDR3 is CASAMVAVSMQYF. CDR3 coding DNA: TGTGCCAGCGCCATGGTAGCGGTCTCGATGCAGTATTTT.

This clonotype was seen ten or more times. J is TRBJ2-1 and V is TRBV4-3; D gene ambiguous. The germline V gene encodes CDR1 LGHNA and CDR2 YSLEER. Trimming left V 0 bases short and J 4 bases short, with 10 bases between. This CDR3 comprises 15 residues. The CDR3 nucleotides read TGCGCCAGCAGCCAAGAGGGGAACAAGTACAATGAGCAGTTCTTC. This gives the protein CASSQEGNKYNEQFF.

The CDR3 nucleotides are TGTGCCAGCAGCATCGGGGAGGGGACCGGGGAGCTGTTTTTT. This translates into CASSIGEGTGELFF. The chain uses TRBV11-2 and TRBJ2-2; TRBD2 agrees at 7 bases. CDR3 length: 14 amino acids. With V trimmed by 5 bases and J by 5 bases, 5 bases remained unmatched. Germline V gene data show CDR1 as SGHAT and CDR2 as FQNNGV.

Many counts were recorded for this clonotype. This chain uses TRBV9 with TRBJ2-1; D gene ambiguous. Germline lookup yields CDR1 SGDLS and CDR2 YYNGEE. V dropped 3 bases and J dropped 6 bases, with 19 bases sitting between them. CDR3 size: 16 residues. The CDR3 nucleotides read TGTGCCAGCAGCGGACCTGGCCCGTGGGAATCCAATGAGCAGTTCTTC. This sequence encodes CASSGPGPWESNEQFF.

This clonotype was counted between two and nine times. The chain employs TRBV5-8 and TRBJ2-3; 15 nucleotides line up with TRBD2. V shed 4 bases, J shed 3 bases, and the junction held 6 bases outside the gene matches. Germline V gene sequence: CDR1 SGHTS, CDR2 YDEGEE. The CDR3 consists of 17 residues. CDR3 protein: CASSGWTSGGETDTQYF. As DNA, the CDR3 is TGTGCCAGCAGCGGTTGGACTAGCGGGGGGGAGACAGATACGCAGTATTTT.

This chain connects TRBV6-2 or TRBV6-3 to TRBJ2-7; D could derive from TRBD1 or TRBD2 (5 bases each). The V end was cut by 7 bases, the J end by 1 base, with 17 bases between. Germline CDR1 reads MNHEY; CDR2 reads SVGEGT. The CDR3 spans 15 residues. CDR3 nucleotide sequence: TGTGCCAGCATAAAAGGTGGGGGATTGTCCTACGAGCAGTACTTC. Translated: CASIKGGGLSYEQYF.

The chain carries TRBV6-4 and TRBJ2-1, with D possibly being TRBD2 (6 bases). The CDR3 has 15 residues. Trimming took off 0 bases at V and 6 bases at J, with 12 bases between the two ends. Germline CDR1 is MRHNA and CDR2 is SNTAGT. CDR3 DNA sequence: TGTGCCAGCAGTGACTCCTTGGGAGGAGGCAATGAGCAGTTCTTC. Amino acid sequence: CASSDSLGGGNEQFF.

The gene calls are TRBV12-3 or TRBV12-4 and TRBJ2-3, with D unresolved. Trimming left V 6 bases short and J 0 bases short, with 10 bases between. This CDR3 is 14 amino acids long. Written as DNA, the CDR3 is TGTGCCAGCAGCAGCAATTTTAGCACAGATACGCAGTATTTT. This codes for CASSSNFSTDTQYF.

Ten or more counts support this clonotype. This chain joins TRBV12-3 or TRBV12-4 and TRBJ1-1; TRBD1 might be the D (5 bases). This CDR3 has 12 amino acids. V lost 5 bases to trimming and J lost 13 bases, with 17 bases between them. CDR3 amino acids: CASSLGTRKLFF. The CDR3 coding sequence is TGTGCCAGCAGTCTAGGGACGAGGAAGCTTTTCTTT.

CDR3 residues: CASSRRLAGGQTDTQYF. The CDR3 DNA is TGTGCCAGCAGCCGCCGACTAGCGGGGGGGCAAACAGATACGCAGTATTTT. The chain carries TRBV11-2 and TRBJ2-3, with 14 positions matching TRBD2. This CDR3 region has 17 residues. V lost 5 bases to trimming and J lost 3 bases; unmatched junction nucleotides: 7. Germline-derived CDR1 and CDR2 are SGHAT and FQNNGV. The variable domain in full, completed from reference TRBV11-2 and TRBJ2-3, reads EAGVAQSPRYKIIEKRQSVAFWCNPISGHATLYWYQQILGQGPKLLIQFQNNGVVDDSQLPKDRFSAERLKGVDSTLKIQPAKLEDSAVYLCASSRRLAGGQTDTQYFGPGTRLTVL.

This clonotype has a handful of counts. The genes are TRBV10-3 and TRBJ1-1; D may be TRBD1 (5 bases). CDR1 and CDR2 (germline): ENHRY, SYGVKD. V was clipped by 3 bases and J by 6 bases, with 17 bases between them. The CDR3 extends over 15 amino acids. CDR3 DNA: TGTGCCATCAGTGACTTCAGGGTAGCGGGCCCTGAAGCTTTCTTT. Protein product: CAISDFRVAGPEAFF.

In the case of this clonotype: An end of the junction differs from the germline gene, which may be a read error. V usage is TRBV18 and J usage is TRBJ2-7; the D is unclear. Germline V gene lookup returns CDR1 KGHSH and CDR2 LQKENI. The CDR3 is 13 amino acids. The CDR3: CASSPRPGLISGF. The CDR3, as DNA: TGTGCCAGCTCACCACGGCCCGGGCTCATCTCTGGCTTC.